The TCR beta chain described here comes from a study of beta chain features in type 1 diabetes. Study-wide results and caveats: Because the template was cDNA, high-expressing cells might be over-represented. Significant though moderate, a shortening of TCRB CDR3s appeared in all four CD4+ subsets of Type 1 diabetes patients.

Every isolated RNA sample was fully reverse transcribed, so sequencing captured expressed TCRB transcripts. Clones were read by immunoSEQ multiplex PCR, and TCRdb kept only the in-frame ones, dropping some. The sample carries roughly 150,000 clones, about 8% recorded once. V shed 6 bases and J shed 4 bases, with 15 bases lying between them. The V gene's germline CDR1 is SGHTA and CDR2 FQGNSA. The CDR3 is 14 amino acids. A single heparinised draw of roughly 0.11 L on average was taken per donor. On this clone itself: Antigen: not known.

Sequencing input: central memory CD4+ T cells from blood. The clonotype comes from a woman in her 40s with type 1 diabetes. The chain is built from TRBV7-2 and TRBJ1-1; D unresolved. The CDR3 DNA sequence: TGTGCCAGCAGTCCCGGGAGCCAACCCACTGAAGCTTTCTTT. Encoded protein: CASSPGSQPTEAFF.